This TCR beta chain originates from a study of CD8 T cells in ankylosing spondylitis. Study-wide results and limits: Earlier authors reported some of these motif variants in reactive arthritis synovial fluid and blood. Matched ankylosing spondylitis synovial fluid reportedly showed significant enrichment of disease-linked clones. Typical of ankylosing spondylitis blood, it appeared, was a TCR beta motif of eight highly homologous variants. Peripheral blood samples showed relatively rare disease-linked clones, and these clones were CD8+.

This clonotype was observed many times. The antigen is unknown. Trimming took 5 bases from V and 12 from J, leaving 13 bases between them. The CDR3 spans 12 residues. Looked up from germline, CDR1 is KGHDR and CDR2 is SFDVKD. Each TCR beta library was made by quantitative 5'-RACE that incorporated molecular barcodes. MiXCR was run by TCRdb on the 5' RACE reads, yielding one entry per CDR3 protein. The table lists 200,000 to 250,000 distinct CDR3 sequences, roughly 6.6% of them singletons, with 12% to 15% in the top ten. This receptor was taken from a male donor with ankylosing spondylitis. Sequencing was carried out using blood, either unsorted or a sorted T cell fraction (not recorded which). This chain joins TRBV24-1 and TRBJ2-1; D might be TRBD2 (5 bases). The CDR3 DNA follows: TGTGCCACCAGTGCACCCCGAGAGGGGCAGTTCTTC. Translated, it gives CATSAPREGQFF.